A selection of T cell receptor beta chains follows, all from one sample in a study of blood T cell repertoires in COVID-19. The method was immunoSEQ multiplex PCR; TCRdb's version includes in-frame clones alone and lacks a portion of them. The table has 110,000 to 150,000 clones, approximately 92% seen once. The sample consisted of peripheral blood. The receptors were sampled from a woman in her sixties or seventies with active COVID-19. CDR3s include the opening cysteine and the closing phenylalanine or tryptophan. Each record gives: clone size, J gene, V gene, CDR3 protein. The size of a clone is reported for some rows only, either as once, few or many, or as a class for expanded clones.

clone size: -; J gene: TRBJ2-3; V gene: TRBV7-2; CDR3 protein: CASSGLAGRTDTQYF
clone size: -; J gene: TRBJ2-1; V gene: TRBV5-4; CDR3 protein: CASSPSDWPDEQFF
clone size: -; J gene: TRBJ2-2; V gene: TRBV9; CDR3 protein: CASSVVGNNPGELFF
clone size: -; J gene: TRBJ1-2; V gene: TRBV18; CDR3 protein: CASSPRKPGTVQSGYTF
clone size: -; J gene: TRBJ2-3; V gene: TRBV7-8; CDR3 protein: CASSLAGVSDTQYF
clone size: once; J gene: TRBJ1-3; V gene: TRBV3-1/TRBV3-2; CDR3 protein: CASSPSQGSGNTIYF
clone size: -; J gene: TRBJ2-1; V gene: TRBV6-2/TRBV6-3; CDR3 protein: CASSYQDLLGNEQFF
clone size: -; J gene: TRBJ2-1; V gene: TRBV5-1; CDR3 protein: CASGFNNEQFF
clone size: -; J gene: TRBJ2-3; V gene: TRBV5-8; CDR3 protein: CASSSGTGGTDTQYF
clone size: -; J gene: TRBJ2-1; V gene: TRBV27; CDR3 protein: CASSLRDYSSYNEQFF
clone size: -; J gene: TRBJ2-5; V gene: TRBV25-1; CDR3 protein: CASTDRGRGETQYF
clone size: -; J gene: TRBJ2-5; V gene: TRBV3-1/TRBV3-2; CDR3 protein: CASSRRGSPETQYF
clone size: -; J gene: TRBJ2-4; V gene: TRBV9; CDR3 protein: CASSVGDRVQNIQYF
clone size: -; J gene: TRBJ2-1; V gene: TRBV28; CDR3 protein: CASSFPTGGFKSGEQFF
clone size: -; J gene: TRBJ2-1; V gene: TRBV19; CDR3 protein: CASSSPRQGHNEQFF
clone size: -; J gene: TRBJ1-2; V gene: TRBV3-1/TRBV3-2; CDR3 protein: CASSPGTGKIYGYTF
clone size: -; J gene: TRBJ1-4; V gene: TRBV21-1; CDR3 protein: CASSTKTARNEKLFF
clone size: -; J gene: TRBJ1-6; V gene: TRBV5-8; CDR3 protein: CASSSYRVTNDNSPLHF
clone size: -; J gene: TRBJ1-2; V gene: TRBV10-2; CDR3 protein: CASRDSTSGTGKRANYGYTF
clone size: -; J gene: TRBJ2-6; V gene: TRBV18; CDR3 protein: CASSPWTGRTGANVLTF
clone size: -; J gene: TRBJ2-1; V gene: TRBV4-1; CDR3 protein: CASSQELGGPILF
clone size: -; J gene: TRBJ1-1; V gene: TRBV4-1; CDR3 protein: CASSQDVHRDTEAFF
clone size: many; J gene: TRBJ1-5; V gene: TRBV12-3/TRBV12-4; CDR3 protein: CASSLGHQPQHF
clone size: -; J gene: TRBJ2-3; V gene: TRBV3-1/TRBV3-2; CDR3 protein: CASRLTSGSTDTQYF
clone size: -; J gene: TRBJ2-5; V gene: TRBV7-8; CDR3 protein: CASSPASGRTGETQYF
clone size: -; J gene: TRBJ1-2; V gene: TRBV11-2; CDR3 protein: CASSQIRTSPTSNYGYTF
clone size: once; J gene: TRBJ1-5; V gene: TRBV28; CDR3 protein: CASSLVEQGRQPQHF
clone size: few; J gene: TRBJ1-2; V gene: TRBV24-1; CDR3 protein: CATSRGGYGYTF
clone size: -; J gene: TRBJ2-1; V gene: TRBV28; CDR3 protein: CASSSRDSYNEQFF
clone size: -; J gene: TRBJ2-7; V gene: TRBV5-4; CDR3 protein: CASTHDRGQNEQYF
clone size: few; J gene: TRBJ1-3; V gene: TRBV15; CDR3 protein: CATSRDRFSGNTIYF
clone size: few; J gene: TRBJ2-3; V gene: TRBV4-3; CDR3 protein: CASSQVREGGDTQYF
clone size: -; J gene: TRBJ2-7; V gene: TRBV4-2; CDR3 protein: CASSQDASDEQYF
clone size: -; J gene: TRBJ2-7; V gene: TRBV20-1; CDR3 protein: CSATSGNEQYF
clone size: -; J gene: TRBJ1-4; V gene: TRBV6-2/TRBV6-3; CDR3 protein: CASSYAGTGGVLFF
clone size: -; J gene: TRBJ2-1; V gene: TRBV6-6; CDR3 protein: CASSLRQGGANEQFF
clone size: -; J gene: TRBJ2-1; V gene: TRBV19; CDR3 protein: CASSIGGLENEQFF
clone size: -; J gene: TRBJ1-1; V gene: TRBV18; CDR3 protein: CASSPWDEGTEAFF
clone size: -; J gene: TRBJ1-2; V gene: TRBV5-1; CDR3 protein: CASRNTGRSSLNYGYTF
clone size: -; J gene: TRBJ1-2; V gene: TRBV27; CDR3 protein: CASSPRLAVDGYTF
clone size: -; J gene: TRBJ2-7; V gene: TRBV3-1/TRBV3-2; CDR3 protein: CASSLTGRDYEQYF
clone size: -; J gene: TRBJ2-1; V gene: TRBV6-6; CDR3 protein: CASTTGRSPYNEQFF
clone size: -; J gene: TRBJ1-1; V gene: TRBV5-1; CDR3 protein: CASSLHTGTPEAFF
clone size: -; J gene: TRBJ2-3; V gene: TRBV11-3; CDR3 protein: CASSSTGSTDTQYF
clone size: -; J gene: TRBJ2-1; V gene: TRBV27; CDR3 protein: CASSSSGRMNNEQFF
clone size: -; J gene: TRBJ1-5; V gene: TRBV28; CDR3 protein: CASFVQDQPQHF
clone size: -; J gene: TRBJ1-6; V gene: TRBV19; CDR3 protein: CASSSDSLGPLHF
clone size: -; J gene: TRBJ2-7; V gene: TRBV7-3; CDR3 protein: CATSLPSYEQYF
clone size: -; J gene: TRBJ1-6; V gene: TRBV19; CDR3 protein: CASNTGPSGSYNSPLHF
clone size: -; J gene: TRBJ1-5; V gene: TRBV23-1; CDR3 protein: CASSQSRGVDYNQPQHF
clone size: -; J gene: TRBJ2-1; V gene: TRBV5-6; CDR3 protein: CASSWGPGLAVNEQFF
clone size: -; J gene: TRBJ2-7; V gene: TRBV18; CDR3 protein: CASSPPGLAQHEQYF
clone size: once; J gene: TRBJ2-1; V gene: TRBV11-2; CDR3 protein: CASSLVSGRYNEQFF
clone size: -; J gene: TRBJ2-1; V gene: TRBV5-1; CDR3 protein: CASSLDAAGVAYNEQFF
clone size: -; J gene: TRBJ2-1; V gene: TRBV28; CDR3 protein: CASTGQPYNEQFF